These 21 T cell receptor beta chains were all obtained from the same sample, sequenced in a study of T-cell reconstitution after alpha-beta-depleted transplantation in children. The TCRbeta library incorporated unique molecular identifiers. In TCRdb, the PCR reads were re-called with MiXCR into one record per CDR3 protein. The data hold tens of thousands of distinct CDR3 sequences, with 4.9% observed a single time. The specimen was PBMCs, mostly from graft donor cells, collected 180 days after TCRalphabeta/CD19-depleted stem cell transplant. The receptors were sampled from a boy younger than two who had a stem cell transplant for acute myeloid leukemia, so the T cells may come from the graft donor.

This clonotype was counted many times. The rearrangement joins TRBV12-3 or TRBV12-4 to TRBJ2-1, with 7 bases aligning to TRBD2. V gave up 5 bases and J gave up 4 bases; unmatched junction bases: 8. The CDR3 totals 15 residues. The CDR3 is CASSREAPPYNEQFF. CDR3 DNA: TGTGCCAGCAGTCGGGAGGCTCCCCCATACAATGAGCAGTTCTTC.

This clonotype was detected many times. The chain joins TRBV19 to TRBJ2-3; D gene unclear. The CDR3 loop spans 12 amino acids. Between the trimmed V and J ends, which lost 4 bases and 2 bases, there was a span of 4 bases. From germline, CDR1 is LNHDA and CDR2 SQIVND (reference sequence). The CDR3 sequence: CASSRFTDTQYF. CDR3 DNA sequence: TGTGCCAGTAGTAGGTTCACAGATACGCAGTATTTT.

This clonotype was observed once. The gene calls are TRBV16 and TRBJ2-6; D unclear. This CDR3 spans 16 amino acids. The germline gives CDR1 KGHSY, CDR2 FQNENV. The germline V and J ends were trimmed by 10 bases and 3 bases, with 19 bases remaining between them. The CDR3 DNA reads TGTGCCATGGGCTCCACGCTCATCTGTGGGGCCAACGTCCTGACTTTC. This sequence encodes CAMGSTLICGANVLTF.

This clonotype was detected many times. The rearrangement uses TRBV10-3 and TRBJ2-5, with 12 bases aligning to TRBD1. The germline gives CDR1 ENHRY, CDR2 SYGVKD. Trimming removed 11 bases from V and 5 bases from J; junction bases left unmatched: 9. The CDR3 sequence is 14 residues long. The CDR3 DNA reads as TGTGCCGCCGGGGGACAGGGGGCAGGGGAGACCCAGTACTTC. Its protein product is CAAGGQGAGETQYF.

There are many counts of this clonotype. The V call is TRBV7-8, the J call TRBJ2-7, with D possibly being TRBD2 (6 bases). V lost 2 bases and J lost 4, with 12 bases in between. From germline, CDR1 is SGHVS and CDR2 FQNEAQ. The CDR3 has 14 amino acids. This CDR3 reads CASSLSGPGYEQYF. The DNA of the CDR3 is TGTGCCAGCAGCTTAAGCGGGCCAGGTTACGAGCAGTACTTC.

This clonotype was counted ten times or more. The chain recombines TRBV12-3 or TRBV12-4 with TRBJ2-3, with TRBD2 identical over 10 bases. V shed 5 bases, J shed 5 bases, and the junction held 10 bases outside the gene matches. This CDR3 comprises 16 residues. DNA of the CDR3: TGTGCCAGCAGTCCTACACTAGCGGGGAACATAGATACGCAGTATTTT. This encodes CASSPTLAGNIDTQYF.

This clonotype was observed at least ten times. V is TRBV7-2 and J is TRBJ2-7; 9 bases are shared with TRBD1. Trimming cost V 0 bases and J 6 bases; bases outside gene matches: 6. CDR3 length: 15 residues. The germline CDR1 and CDR2 sequences are SGHTA and FQGNSA. CDR3 sequence reads: CASSLAGDRALEQYF. In nucleotides, the CDR3 is TGTGCCAGCAGCTTAGCCGGGGACAGGGCCCTCGAGCAGTACTTC.

This clonotype was detected ten times or more. The chain uses TRBV21-1 and TRBJ2-7; TRBD1, the D gene given by the table, was not confirmed from the DNA. TRBV21-1 is described as a pseudogene. There are 12 residues in the CDR3. In DNA form, the CDR3 reads TGTGCCACGGAACAGGCTCTCTACGAGCAGTACTTC. It is translated as CATEQALYEQYF.

This clonotype was seen ten or more times. CDR3 protein: CASSQEHRGETGELFF. For the CDR3, the DNA is TGTGCCAGCAGCCAAGAACATCGGGGAGAAACCGGGGAGCTGTTTTTT. The chain joins TRBV3-1 to TRBJ2-2; D might be TRBD2 (5 bases). Germline V gives CDR1 LGHDT, CDR2 YNNKEL (reference sequence). The CDR3 covers 16 residues. The V and J ends lost 0 bases and 5 bases respectively, with 13 bases between them.

This clonotype was counted at least ten times. This sequence joins TRBV28 and TRBJ1-1; 8 nucleotides line up with TRBD1. The V gene end was trimmed by 3 bases and the J gene end by 0 bases; junction bases not matched to a gene: 6. Germline-derived CDR1 and CDR2 are MDHEN and SYDVKM. The CDR3 length is 16 residues. The DNA of the CDR3 is TGTGCCAGCAGTTTGCGGCCAGGGGGCCTGAACACTGAAGCTTTCTTT. It translates to CASSLRPGGLNTEAFF.

V gene TRBV3-1 combines with J gene TRBJ2-1; 14 nucleotides match TRBD2. The CDR3 runs to 18 residues. Germline V gene sequence: CDR1 LGHDT, CDR2 YNNKEL (reference sequence). Unmatched junction bases numbered 12, after V lost 11 bases and J lost 0 bases. The DNA of the CDR3 is TGTGCCTTCAGTCCCGGGACTAGCGGGGGCCCCTCCTACAATGAGCAGTTCTTC. This encodes CAFSPGTSGGPSYNEQFF.

This clonotype was counted many times. The chain links TRBV12-3 or TRBV12-4 to TRBJ2-1; TRBD2 matches at 7 bases. The CDR3 has 16 residues. The V and J ends lost 5 bases and 3 bases, in that order; junction bases with no gene match: 10. CDR3 DNA: TGTGCCAGCAGTCTAACAGCGGGGCCTTTCTACAATGAGCAGTTCTTC. This codes for CASSLTAGPFYNEQFF.

The table lists this clonotype with many counts. The rearrangement uses TRBV4-3 and TRBJ2-5, with D maybe TRBD2 (6 bases). Between the trimmed V and J ends, which lost 4 bases and 5 bases, there was a span of 14 bases. CDR3 size: 14 residues. Per the germline V gene, CDR1 is LGHNA and CDR2 is YSLEER. CDR3 region: CASSPREVGETQYF. The DNA for the CDR3 is TGCGCCAGCAGCCCCAGGGAGGTGGGGGAGACCCAGTACTTC.

This clonotype was found many times. This chain joins TRBV29-1 and TRBJ1-2; D is uncertain. The V and J ends lost 5 bases and 1 base respectively, with 8 bases between them. Germline CDR1 and CDR2: SQVTM and ANQGSEA. The length of the CDR3 is 12 residues. The CDR3 region is CSVLVGNYGYTF. CDR3 in DNA: TGCAGCGTTCTGGTGGGTAACTATGGCTACACCTTC.

This clonotype occurred many times. The chain employs TRBV5-1 and TRBJ2-1; D not resolved. The germline V gene encodes CDR1 SGHRS and CDR2 YFSETQ. The CDR3 has 14 residues. The V gene lost 2 bases and the J gene lost 4 bases, with 10 bases spanning the gap. CDR3 DNA: TGCGCCAGCAGCTTTGAAAACAAGTACAATGAGCAGTTCTTC. Its protein is CASSFENKYNEQFF.

The sample holds many counts of this clonotype. V and J are TRBV5-5 and TRBJ1-3; D is ambiguous. The CDR3 totals 14 residues. Deletions cut 1 base from V and 0 bases from J, with 5 bases between. The germline V gene encodes CDR1 SGHKS and CDR2 YYEKEE (reference sequence). Here the CDR3 DNA reads TGTGCCAGCAGCTTGCTGACCTCTGGAAACACCATATATTTT. Translation: CASSLLTSGNTIYF.

This clonotype has at least ten counts. This sequence joins TRBV12-3 or TRBV12-4 and TRBJ2-6, with D perhaps matching TRBD1 or TRBD2 (6 bases each). The length of the CDR3 is 16 residues. V lost 5 bases, J lost 3 bases, and 14 bases lay in between. The CDR3 DNA reads TGTGCCAGCAGTCCGCGGAAGGGGGGTGGGGCCAACGTCCTGACTTTC. Residues: CASSPRKGGGANVLTF.

This clonotype has a count of ten or more. This chain joins TRBV5-1 and TRBJ1-4; 7 nucleotides align to TRBD1. J was trimmed by 6 bases and V by 0 bases; bases with no gene match: 2. This CDR3 has 14 amino acids. Germline lookup yields CDR1 SGHRS and CDR2 YFSETQ. CDR3 DNA sequence: TGCGCCAGCAGCTTGGGACAGGGAGATGAAAAACTGTTTTTT. Translation: CASSLGQGDEKLFF.

This clonotype was seen ten or more times. CDR3 in amino acids: CASSLVRLGDEQYF. The CDR3 nucleotides read TGTGCCAGCAGCTTAGTTCGACTTGGGGACGAGCAGTACTTC. The rearrangement links TRBV7-2 to TRBJ2-7; D unresolved. CDR1 is SGHTA and CDR2 is FQGNSA in the germline V gene. V was shortened by 1 base and J by 5 bases, with 12 bases between the two germline ends. The CDR3 extends over 14 amino acids.

This clonotype was picked up many times. This rearrangement joins TRBV5-6 to TRBJ2-1; 11 bases agree with TRBD2. V was clipped by 1 base and J by 8 bases; unmatched bases: 5. CDR3 length equals 15 residues. Germline V gene data show CDR1 as SGHDT and CDR2 as YYEEEE. The CDR3 DNA reads TGTGCCAGCAGCTTGCCGGGACTAGCGGATTATGAGCAGTTCTTC. Protein sequence: CASSLPGLADYEQFF.

Ten or more counts support this clonotype. The rearrangement joins TRBV12-3 or TRBV12-4 to TRBJ1-2; D is uncertain. V lost 1 base, J lost 2 bases, and 8 bases lay in between. CDR3 length: 14 residues. Here the CDR3 reads CASSLEGSNYGYTF. CDR3 DNA: TGTGCCAGCAGTTTAGAGGGATCAAACTATGGCTACACCTTC.